These 30 T cell receptor beta chains were all obtained from the same sample, sequenced in a study of human T cells and chemical hapten exposure. One entry per CDR3 protein results from TCRdb running MiXCR on the RACE reads. The sample lists roughly 160,000 distinct CDR3 sequences, approximately 14% occurring once. Time point given: patch test 1, 2 weeks after DPC sensitization. This sample's treatment: therapeutic diphenylcyclopropenone sensitization with weekly scalp DPC. This specimen consisted of whole blood, obtained in connection with sensitization to the hapten diphenylcyclopropenone (DPC). These receptors all stem from a woman aged 25 to 39 with alopecia areata. Some clones in this sample may be carry-over from other donors' samples.

This rearrangement joins TRBV9 to TRBJ2-2, with 8 bases matching TRBD1. This CDR3 has 17 amino acids. Germline CDR1 is SGDLS and CDR2 is YYNGEE. The junction had 14 bases not matched to a gene; V was cut back by 7 bases and J by 3 bases. CDR3 amino acids: CASSEGGQATYTGELFF. Written as DNA, the CDR3 is TGTGCCAGCTCGGAAGGGGGACAGGCCACATACACCGGGGAGCTGTTTTTT.

The chain employs TRBV2 and TRBJ2-3; D is unresolved. The V and J ends lost 3 bases and 0 bases respectively, with 7 bases between them. The CDR3 length is 14 residues. Per the germline V gene, CDR1 is SNHLY and CDR2 is FYNNEI. Written as DNA, the CDR3 is TGTGCCAGCAGTGACCCCCCAAGCACAGATACGCAGTATTTT. It yields the protein CASSDPPSTDTQYF.

This chain connects TRBV7-2 to TRBJ2-1; D tentatively fits TRBD1 or TRBD2 (6 bases each). The length of the CDR3 is 16 residues. Germline values: CDR1 SGHTA, CDR2 FQGNSA. V was trimmed by 2 bases and J by 2 bases, leaving 13 bases between them. The CDR3 DNA is TGTGCCAGCAGCTTACGGGGGACAAGCACCTACAATGAGCAGTTCTTC. This sequence encodes CASSLRGTSTYNEQFF. Combining the CDR3 with reference TRBV7-2 and TRBJ2-1 gives the whole variable domain GAGVSQSPSNKVTEKGKDVELRCDPISGHTALYWYRQSLGQGLEFLIYFQGNSAPDKSGLPSDRFSAERTGGSVSTLTIQRTQQEDSAVYLCASSLRGTSTYNEQFFGPGTRLTVL.

Worth noting for this clonotype: Since a much larger clone is just one base distant, this may be a read error. This CDR3 reads CASHPGWNSHLHF. As DNA, the CDR3 is TGTGCCAGCCATCCAGGCTGGAATTCACACCTCCACTTT. The V and J genes are TRBV28 and TRBJ1-6; D gene uncertain. Germline CDR1 MDHEN, CDR2 SYDVKM. The CDR3 has 13 residues.

CDR3 loop: CASSRPLGQGPYEQYF. In DNA form, the CDR3 reads TGTGCCAGCAGTCGCCCCCTTGGCCAGGGACCCTACGAGCAGTACTTC. This chain connects TRBV28 to TRBJ2-7, with D perhaps assigned TRBD1 or TRBD2 (5 bases each). Germline CDR1 is MDHEN and CDR2 is SYDVKM. The V and J ends lost 5 bases and 2 bases respectively, with 19 bases between them. CDR3 size: 16 residues.

This clonotype appeared many times. Germline is not matched at one junction end, which may reflect a read error. The rearrangement uses TRBV10-3 and TRBJ2-1; 12 nucleotides align to TRBD2. Germline CDR1 is ENHRY and CDR2 is SYGVKD. The CDR3 length is 14 residues. The CDR3 DNA follows: TGTGCCATCAGCCGGACTAGCGGGGACAATCAGCAGTTCTTC. This translates into CAISRTSGDNQQFF.

This clonotype turned up a few times. This CDR3 is CASSYSRASGNYGYTF. DNA for the CDR3: TGTGCCAGCAGTTACTCTCGGGCATCGGGCAACTATGGCTACACCTTC. J is TRBJ1-2 and V is TRBV6-5; no definite D call. The length of the CDR3 is 16 residues. Trimming stripped 0 bases from V and 2 bases from J, with 13 bases between. Germline CDR1 reads MNHEY; CDR2 reads SVGAGI.

This clonotype was detected only a few times. The rearrangement uses TRBV6-1 and TRBJ1-5, with TRBD1 as a possible D gene (5 bases). The length of the CDR3 is 13 residues. V dropped 0 bases and J dropped 12 bases, with 12 bases sitting between them. CDR1 and CDR2 (germline): MNHNS, SASEGT. The CDR3, as DNA: TGTGCCAGCAGTGAAGCGCGACAGACCAACCAGCATTTT. This gives the protein CASSEARQTNQHF.

The sample holds a few counts of this clonotype. The genes are TRBV18 and TRBJ1-5; D is unresolved. This CDR3 has 13 amino acids. CDR1 is KGHSH, CDR2 LQKENI, per germline. The ends were cut back, 5 bases at V and 5 bases at J, with 10 bases in the middle. CDR3 sequence (DNA): TGTGCCAGCTCAGGCTCGGCGGATCAGCCCCAGCATTTT. As protein: CASSGSADQPQHF.

The chain carries TRBV5-1 and TRBJ2-2, with TRBD1 identical over 8 bases. The junction had 8 bases not matched to a gene; V was cut back by 6 bases and J by 4 bases. The CDR3 totals 15 residues. CDR1 and CDR2 from the germline V gene are SGHRS and YFSETQ. The CDR3 is CASTTTGASTGELFF. In nucleotides, the CDR3 is TGCGCCAGCACCACGACAGGGGCTAGCACCGGGGAGCTGTTTTTT.

This clonotype has at least ten counts. The chain joins TRBV29-1 to TRBJ2-7; TRBD2 matches at 11 bases. V shed 5 bases and J 6 bases; nucleotides not matched to a gene: 9. Germline CDR1 reads SQVTM; CDR2 reads ANQGSEA. This CDR3 is built from 14 residues. The CDR3 coding sequence is TGCAGCGTTCGGTTAGCGGGAGGGCGTTTCGAGCAGTACTTC. Protein: CSVRLAGGRFEQYF.

The chain links TRBV5-5 to TRBJ1-5; D gene unclear. V was shortened by 2 bases and J by 1 base, with 7 bases between the two germline ends. CDR3 length: 14 amino acids. The germline V gene has CDR1 SGHKS and CDR2 YYEKEE (reference sequence). In nucleotides, the CDR3 is TGTGCCAGCAGCTTTGAGACGAGCAATCAGCCCCAGCATTTT. Translation gives CASSFETSNQPQHF.

This chain uses TRBV20-1 with TRBJ1-2, with no clear D. Germline values: CDR1 DFQATT, CDR2 SNEGSKA (reference sequence). V was pared by 6 bases and J by 3 bases, with 14 bases between. There are 13 residues in the CDR3. Here the CDR3 DNA reads TGCAGTGCGGAAACAGACGCCGACTATGGCTACACCTTC. Amino acids: CSAETDADYGYTF.

This clonotype was found a few times. The chain uses TRBV11-2 and TRBJ1-1; weak D call: TRBD1 (5 bases). The germline V and J ends were trimmed by 5 bases and 1 base, with 11 bases remaining between them. CDR3 length: 14 residues. CDR1 and CDR2 from the germline V gene are SGHAT and FQNNGV. CDR3 amino acids: CASSLHQGNTEAFF. CDR3 nucleotide sequence: TGTGCCAGCAGCCTCCACCAGGGGAACACTGAAGCTTTCTTT.

Ten or more counts support this clonotype. V is TRBV28 and J is TRBJ1-1, with D perhaps TRBD1 (5 bases). The germline V gene has CDR1 MDHEN and CDR2 SYDVKM. Trimming took 7 bases from V and 5 from J, leaving 20 bases between them. The CDR3 has 15 amino acids. CDR3 protein: CASTLSAGAFTEAFF. CDR3 nucleotides: TGTGCCAGCACCCTCAGTGCTGGGGCATTTACTGAAGCTTTCTTT.

This clonotype turned up a few times. The chain couples TRBV25-1 to TRBJ1-1, with a tentative D call TRBD1 (5 bases). The CDR3 loop spans 19 amino acids. CDR1 is MGHDK and CDR2 is SYGVNS in the germline V gene. Trimming removed 4 bases from V and 2 bases from J, with 26 bases in between. The CDR3 bases are TGTGCCAGCAGTGTCGGGGCTTGGGCTTTTGGTGGGGTAAACACTGAAGCTTTCTTT. Translation gives CASSVGAWAFGGVNTEAFF.

The V gene is TRBV5-4, the J gene TRBJ1-2; a possible D gene is TRBD1 (5 bases). V was trimmed by 1 base and J by 4 bases, leaving 17 bases between them. Germline V CDR1 and CDR2: SGHNT, YYREEE (reference sequence). This CDR3 is 16 amino acids long. The CDR3 spells CASSLSRAGTLYGYTF. The CDR3 region has the DNA TGTGCCAGCAGCTTGTCTAGAGCCGGGACCCTCTATGGCTACACCTTC.

At least ten counts were recorded for this clonotype. The J gene is TRBJ2-7, the V gene TRBV6-2 or TRBV6-3, with D perhaps TRBD2 (6 bases). V gave up 7 bases and J gave up 0 bases, with 13 bases separating them. The CDR3 length is 14 residues. The germline CDR1 and CDR2 sequences are MNHEY and SVGEGT. CDR3 sequence reads: CASMIGGASYEQYF. Here the CDR3 DNA reads TGTGCCAGCATGATCGGCGGGGCCTCCTACGAGCAGTACTTC.

J is TRBJ2-7 and V is TRBV11-2; TRBD1 aligns across 7 bases. The germline CDR1 and CDR2 sequences are SGHAT and FQNNGV. J was trimmed by 6 bases and V by 5 bases; bases with no gene match: 13. This CDR3 contains 15 residues. CDR3: CASSQGVTASSEQYF. The CDR3 DNA follows: TGTGCCAGCAGCCAGGGGGTGACGGCCTCTAGCGAGCAGTACTTC.

On this clonotype itself: One end of the junction is discordant with germline, which a read error may explain. This chain connects TRBV7-3 to TRBJ1-1, with D perhaps matching TRBD1 (6 bases). The CDR3 spans 17 residues. In germline, CDR1 is SGHTA, CDR2 FQGTGA. The CDR3 DNA reads as TGTGCCAGCAGCTTAAGGCCCGGGGGGCGGATGAACACTGATGCTTTCTTT. Its translation: CASSLRPGGRMNTDAFF.

This clonotype was observed a handful of times. The rearrangement joins TRBV7-9 to TRBJ2-2; no definite D call. Germline-derived CDR1 and CDR2 are SEHNR and FQNEAQ (reference sequence). CDR3 length equals 14 residues. V lost 0 bases to trimming and J lost 6 bases, with 8 bases between them. The CDR3 DNA follows: TGTGCCAGCAGCTTAGCGGCACGGCCCGGGGAGCTGTTTTTT. Translated, it gives CASSLAARPGELFF.

This chain uses TRBV7-2 with TRBJ1-2; 9 positions match TRBD1. Per germline, CDR1 SGHTA and CDR2 FQGNSA. V lost 5 bases, J lost 1 base, and 2 bases stayed unmatched. The CDR3 totals 14 residues. The CDR3 sequence is CASSRDRVNYGYTF. The CDR3 coding sequence is TGTGCCAGCAGCCGGGACAGGGTTAACTATGGCTACACCTTC.

This clonotype was picked up a small number of times. V usage is TRBV20-1 and J usage is TRBJ1-5; tentatively, D is TRBD1 (5 bases). Germline CDR1 reads DFQATT; CDR2 reads SNEGSKA (reference sequence). Deletions cut 6 bases from V and 7 bases from J, with 19 bases between. The CDR3 consists of 14 residues. The CDR3 here is CSARAGAPGQPQHF. As DNA, the CDR3 is TGCAGTGCAAGGGCCGGGGCCCCTGGCCAGCCCCAGCATTTT.

V usage is TRBV20-1 and J usage is TRBJ2-3; D call uncertain. This CDR3 spans 13 amino acids. Germline CDR1 is DFQATT and CDR2 is SNEGSKA (reference sequence). The V end was cut by 5 bases, the J end by 1 base, with 10 bases between. The CDR3 loop reads CSALRSGTDTQYF. In nucleotides, the CDR3 is TGCAGTGCTCTACGGAGCGGCACAGATACGCAGTATTTT.

The chain is built from TRBV11-2 and TRBJ2-2, with 8 nucleotides matching TRBD2. The germline V gene has CDR1 SGHAT and CDR2 FQNNGV. J was trimmed by 2 bases and V by 2 bases; bases with no gene match: 4. The CDR3 totals 16 residues. The CDR3 region has the DNA TGTGCCAGCAGCTTAAATGTAGCGGGAAACACCGGGGAGCTGTTTTTT. It is translated as CASSLNVAGNTGELFF.

The chain carries TRBV4-2 and TRBJ1-2; no definite D call. This CDR3 spans 16 amino acids. From germline, CDR1 is LGHNA and CDR2 YNFKEQ. The germline V and J ends were trimmed by 0 bases and 0 bases, with 11 bases remaining between them. The CDR3 bases are TGTGCCAGCAGCCAAGATTCAGGATTAGCTAACTATGGCTACACCTTC. This codes for CASSQDSGLANYGYTF.

The rearrangement uses TRBV11-2 and TRBJ2-1, with 13 bases matching TRBD2. J was trimmed by 5 bases and V by 6 bases; bases with no gene match: 4. The CDR3 extends over 15 amino acids. Per germline, CDR1 SGHAT and CDR2 FQNNGV. CDR3 region: CASSIGLAGDNEQFF. The CDR3 DNA reads TGTGCCAGCAGTATAGGACTAGCGGGAGACAATGAGCAGTTCTTC.

This clonotype was observed a few times. The rearrangement links TRBV6-2 or TRBV6-3 to TRBJ2-3; no clear D. Looked up from germline, CDR1 is MNHEY and CDR2 is SVGEGT. Deletions cut 7 bases from V and 2 bases from J, with 16 bases between. The CDR3 is 15 residues long. The CDR3 loop is CASIQTAPLTDTQYF. CDR3 nucleotide sequence: TGTGCCAGCATCCAGACCGCGCCCCTCACAGATACGCAGTATTTT.

This sequence joins TRBV18 and TRBJ2-7; 13 nucleotides match TRBD2. With V trimmed by 5 bases and J by 5 bases, 6 bases remained unmatched. The CDR3 consists of 15 residues. Germline CDR1 is KGHSH and CDR2 is LQKENI. DNA for the CDR3: TGTGCCAGCTCAGGGACTAGCGGGGTGACCCACGAGCAGTACTTC. Translated: CASSGTSGVTHEQYF.

This clonotype showed up just a few times. The chain links TRBV24-1 to TRBJ2-5; the D gene is possibly TRBD2 (5 bases). Germline CDR1 and CDR2: KGHDR and SFDVKD. The CDR3 sequence is 14 residues long. The V gene lost 4 bases and the J gene lost 2 bases, with 10 bases spanning the gap. The CDR3 sequence is CATSDPGMQETQYF. The CDR3 region has the DNA TGTGCCACCAGTGACCCGGGAATGCAAGAGACCCAGTACTTC.